These 10 T cell receptor beta chains share one sample of origin, sequenced in a study of T cell responses to AZD1222 COVID-19 vaccine. This table comes from immunoSEQ multiplex PCR, and its TCRdb copy is limited to in-frame clones, with some not included. Seen here are 80,000 to 95,000 clones, about nine tenths observed once, and the top ten hold about 5.4%. The sequenced sample was peripheral blood, obtained 28 days after the second AZD1222 dose. Receptor source: an adult who received the AZD1222 COVID-19 vaccine.

V and J are TRBV19 and TRBJ1-2; TRBD1 matches at 7 bases. The CDR3 sequence is 13 residues long. CDR1 LNHDA and CDR2 SQIVND come from the germline V gene (reference sequence). J was trimmed by 7 bases and V by 3 bases; bases with no gene match: 5. The CDR3 loop reads CASSIGGGPGYTF. The CDR3 nucleotides are TGTGCCAGTAGTATTGGAGGGGGCCCTGGCTACACCTTC.

This clone came up once. The chain employs TRBV7-9 and TRBJ2-7; possible D gene TRBD2, 5 bases. Trimming took 4 bases from V and 3 from J, leaving 7 bases between them. The CDR3 is made up of 12 amino acids. The germline V gene has CDR1 SEHNR and CDR2 FQNEAQ (reference sequence). CDR3 in amino acids: CASSSSSYEQYF. The CDR3 DNA is TGTGCCAGCAGCTCTAGCAGCTACGAGCAGTACTTC.

This clone appeared a single time. This chain connects TRBV5-1 to TRBJ1-2; D is undetermined. CDR3 length equals 12 residues. The V end was cut by 8 bases, the J end by 4 bases, with 12 bases between. CDR1 SGHRS and CDR2 YFSETQ come from the germline V gene. CDR3 in DNA: TGCGCCAGTTCGGGAGTTGGCTATGGCTACACCTTC. Residues: CASSGVGYGYTF.

The chain employs TRBV6-1 and TRBJ1-1; weak D call: TRBD1 (6 bases). This CDR3 is 15 amino acids long. Between the trimmed V and J ends, which lost 3 bases and 5 bases, there was a span of 16 bases. CDR1 is MNHNS and CDR2 is SASEGT in the germline V gene. CDR3 DNA: TGTGCCAGCAGTGATGTGCGAACAGGGCTGACTGAAGCTTTCTTT. This gives the protein CASSDVRTGLTEAFF.

The chain uses TRBV4-1 and TRBJ2-5; 11 nucleotides line up with TRBD2. The CDR3 has 17 amino acids. After removal of 0 bases from V and 2 bases from J, the junction contained 5 bases not matched to a gene. CDR1 and CDR2 (germline): MGHRA, YSYEKL. The DNA of the CDR3 is TGCGCCAGCAGCCAAGATCTGGGACTAGCGGTTCAAGAGACCCAGTACTTC. Its protein is CASSQDLGLAVQETQYF.

This clone was seen only a few times. J is TRBJ1-4 and V is TRBV5-6; D is uncertain. CDR3 size: 13 residues. Germline values: CDR1 SGHDT, CDR2 YYEEEE. The germline V and J ends were trimmed by 4 bases and 10 bases, with 14 bases remaining between them. CDR3 in amino acids: CASSPKASGKLFF. The CDR3 DNA follows: TGTGCCAGCAGCCCAAAGGCAAGTGGAAAACTGTTTTTT. The entire variable domain, with the rest obtained from reference TRBV5-6 and TRBJ1-4, is as follows: DAGVTQSPTHLIKTRGQQVTLRCSPKSGHDTVSWYQQALGQGPQFIFQYYEEEERQRGNFPDRFSGHQFPNYSSELNVNALLLGDSALYLCASSPKASGKLFFGSGTQLSVL.

This rearrangement joins TRBV7-9 to TRBJ1-1; D call uncertain. The CDR3 spans 15 residues. The V end lost 5 bases, the J end lost 0 bases, and 13 bases lay between the germline ends. Germline-derived CDR1 and CDR2 are SEHNR and FQNEAQ (reference sequence). As DNA, the CDR3 is TGTGCCAGCAGCCCCCAGCAGGCGGTGAACACTGAAGCTTTCTTT. Its translation is CASSPQQAVNTEAFF.

This clone was counted a single time. The V gene is TRBV4-1, the J gene TRBJ2-2; 8 bases agree with TRBD2. The CDR3 extends over 15 amino acids. Germline lookup yields CDR1 MGHRA and CDR2 YSYEKL. With V trimmed by 4 bases and J by 6 bases, 7 bases remained unmatched. CDR3 region: CASSRAGEASGELFF. The CDR3 coding sequence is TGCGCCAGCAGCCGAGCGGGGGAAGCTTCCGGGGAGCTGTTTTTT.

The V gene is TRBV6-5, the J gene TRBJ1-2, with 7 positions matching TRBD1. V lost 3 bases to trimming and J lost 8 bases; unmatched junction nucleotides: 12. From germline, CDR1 is MNHEY and CDR2 SVGAGI. This CDR3 is 15 amino acids long. This chain's CDR3 is CASSYYLDRANGYTF. The CDR3 coding sequence is TGTGCCAGCAGTTATTACCTTGACAGGGCGAACGGCTACACCTTC.

This clone showed up just a few times. J is TRBJ2-7 and V is TRBV6-1; 12 nucleotides match TRBD2. The germline V gene has CDR1 MNHNS and CDR2 SASEGT. The CDR3 extends over 15 amino acids. Germline trimming cut 1 base from V and 4 bases from J; bases unmatched to any gene: 2. The DNA of the CDR3 is TGTGCCAGCAGTGAAGACACTAGCGGGGGGTACGAGCAGTACTTC. Translated, it gives CASSEDTSGGYEQYF.